These T cell receptor beta chains were read from a single sample in a study of CXCR3-negative and CXCR3-positive naive CD8 T cells. Following a re-call of the 5' RACE reads, TCRdb has one entry per CDR3 protein and lacks DNA. The repertoire table contains approximately 60,000 distinct CDR3 sequences. The sequencing sample was made of memory CD8+ T cells from blood. The receptors were sampled from a human donor in good health. Some clones in this sample may be carry-over from other donors' samples. Each CDR3 is given with its conserved first and last residue.

TRBV3-1	TRBJ1-5	CASSQDHRVNQPQHF
TRBV12-3/TRBV12-4	TRBJ2-4	CASSLSAREPSRAKNIQYF
TRBV20-1	TRBJ2-5	CSARERLVTTQYF
TRBV28	TRBJ2-3	CASSWDRRTDTQYF
TRBV3-1	TRBJ2-7	CASSQGDRSYEQYF
TRBV18	TRBJ2-7	CASSEGGTYEQYF
TRBV2	TRBJ2-3	CASSGAEAISTDTQYF
TRBV29-1	TRBJ2-7	CSVAAQSSYEQYF
TRBV4-1	TRBJ2-4	CASSQDSRGAKNIQYF
TRBV7-9	TRBJ2-7	CASTGQGTYEQYF
TRBV6-2/TRBV6-3	TRBJ2-1	CASSYSSSGEQFF
TRBV20-1	TRBJ2-7	CSARDEGQGPYEQYF
TRBV29-1	TRBJ2-1	CSLLGTSGGFDEQFF
TRBV28	TRBJ2-3	CASSLGAVTDTQYF
TRBV20-1	TRBJ2-1	CSASPTSISYNEQFF
TRBV20-1	TRBJ2-1	CSARVWNNEQFF
TRBV7-9	TRBJ2-1	CASSLVSGGRNEQFF
TRBV4-3	TRBJ1-5	CASSQDLSQNQPQHF
TRBV7-9	TRBJ2-3	CASSPQPGRGTDTQYF
TRBV11-3	TRBJ2-7	CASSPEEGPGDYEQYF
TRBV4-2	TRBJ1-1	CASSQDRGGMNTEAFF
TRBV29-1	TRBJ2-1	CSVEESTEITQFF
TRBV6-5	TRBJ2-1	CASSYSVRASGLPTNEQFF
TRBV7-9	TRBJ1-2	CASSSRDRDYGYTF
TRBV7-9	TRBJ2-1	CASGDRGPPDNEQFF
TRBV7-9	TRBJ2-7	CASSRPRNEQYF
TRBV27	TRBJ2-7	CASTTGSNEQYF
TRBV7-9	TRBJ1-2	CASYGQPLYGYTF
TRBV12-3/TRBV12-4	TRBJ2-1	CASSYNMKRERLEQFF
TRBV29-1	TRBJ2-5	CSVEDLSPGNGETQYF
TRBV6-5	TRBJ2-3	CASSYYGSTDTQYF
TRBV7-9	TRBJ1-1	CASSAGVNTEAFF
TRBV6-2/TRBV6-3	TRBJ2-1	CASSRQGEHNEQFF
TRBV11-2	TRBJ1-1	CASSADGLNTEAFF
TRBV6-6	TRBJ2-1	CASSISVNEQFF
TRBV3-1	TRBJ2-5	CPRRRQETQYF
TRBV15	TRBJ1-3	CATSPESTSGNTIYF
TRBV29-1	TRBJ1-4	CSVEGVTGGGEKLFF
TRBV11-2	TRBJ2-1	CASSFLGEYNEQFF
TRBV9	TRBJ1-2	CASSQGTGYGYTF
TRBV10-3	TRBJ2-7	CAINWDGETYEQYF
TRBV7-2	TRBJ1-2	CASSPRTGGYTF
TRBV12-3/TRBV12-4	TRBJ2-6	CASSPGRGAGANVLTF
TRBV6-2/TRBV6-3	TRBJ1-1	CASTPQGGSTEAFF
TRBV7-3	TRBJ2-7	CASSLSTDSYEQYF
TRBV6-6	TRBJ1-2	CASNPGTGGNGYTF
TRBV29-1	TRBJ2-2	CSVGTSNTGELFF
TRBV20-1	TRBJ2-2	CSAKRGAGELFF
TRBV27	TRBJ2-2	CASSSQGSNTGELFF
TRBV7-2	TRBJ1-1	CASSSLGQGTPHEAFF
TRBV4-2	TRBJ2-7	CASSQERRGIYEQYF
TRBV7-9	TRBJ2-7	CASSARTTAGTAPYEQYF
TRBV6-2/TRBV6-3	TRBJ2-7	CTSSPRGQYEQYF
TRBV7-6	TRBJ2-3	CASSSGDRATDTQYF